These T cell receptor beta chains were read from a single sample in a study of T cell repertoires in cytomegalovirus infection. Their target antigens are unknown. TCRdb fed the reads into MiXCR, producing one record per CDR3 protein. The sample has 95,000 to 120,000 distinct CDR3 sequences; 30% are singletons. The sample was CD8+ T cells from cultured PBMCs, taken from culture after CMV antigen stimulation. Source of these receptors: a human donor in good health (CMV status not recorded). Some clones in this sample may be carry-over from other donors' samples. CDR3s include the opening cysteine and the closing phenylalanine or tryptophan. The order of the fields is clone size, J gene, V gene, D gene, CDR3 protein, CDR3 DNA. D genes are given only for firm matches. Size tells how often a clone was seen (once, few, many) or the class of an expanded clone, and some rows leave it out.

NA	TRBJ1-1	TRBV12-3/TRBV12-4	NA	CATSRIGEAFF	TGTGCCACCTCTCGGATAGGTGAAGCTTTCTTT
NA	TRBJ1-2	TRBV4-1	NA	CASSQDWRRAYGYTF	TGCGCCAGCAGCCAAGATTGGCGCAGGGCCTATGGCTACACCTTC
NA	TRBJ1-1	TRBV20-1	NA	CSARGGAGNTEAFF	TGCAGTGCTAGAGGTGGGGCGGGTAACACTGAAGCTTTCTTT
many	TRBJ1-1	TRBV28	NA	CASRLPGVGTEAFF	TGTGCCAGCCGTCTACCCGGAGTGGGGACTGAAGCTTTCTTT
NA	TRBJ2-7	TRBV7-6	NA	CASSGRGNGGQYF	TGTGCCAGCAGCGGCAGGGGAAACGGCGGGCAGTACTTC
NA	TRBJ2-7	TRBV12-3/TRBV12-4	NA	CASRPSWGPSSYEQYF	TGTGCCAGCAGACCGAGTTGGGGGCCTAGCTCCTACGAGCAGTACTTC
many	TRBJ2-1	TRBV7-2	TRBD2	CASSLVVSGGSYNEQFF	TGTGCCAGCAGCTTAGTTGTTAGCGGGGGTTCCTACAATGAGCAGTTCTTC
NA	TRBJ2-1	TRBV12-3/TRBV12-4	TRBD1	CASSFHPDRVIYNVQFF	TGTGCCAGCAGTTTCCACCCGGACAGGGTGATATACAATGTGCAGTTCTTC
NA	TRBJ1-6	TRBV2	TRBD1	CASRRQGVIWSPLHF	TGTGCCAGCCGTCGACAGGGGGTTATTTGGTCACCCCTCCACTTT
NA	TRBJ2-3	TRBV12-3/TRBV12-4	NA	CASSSTEGGADTQYF	TGTGCCAGCAGTTCAACGGAGGGGGGGGCAGATACGCAGTATTTT
few	TRBJ1-2	TRBV7-9	NA	CASSSGQTGIYGYTF	TGTGCCAGCAGCTCGGGACAAACCGGGATCTATGGCTACACCTTC
NA	TRBJ1-2	TRBV27	TRBD1	CASSSTGTGSGYTF	TGTGCCAGCAGTTCCACCGGGACAGGGTCCGGCTACACCTTC
NA	TRBJ2-4	TRBV20-1	NA	CSAGHKDIQYF	TGCAGTGCGGGCCATAAGGACATTCAGTACTTC
few	TRBJ1-5	TRBV6-5	NA	CASSWGVNQPQHF	TGTGCCAGCAGTTGGGGGGTAAATCAGCCCCAGCATTTT
NA	TRBJ2-6	TRBV28	NA	CASSLRGGANVLTF	TGTGCCAGCAGTTTACGTGGAGGGGCCAACGTCCTGACTTTC
NA	TRBJ2-7	TRBV4-1	NA	CASSQALPRYEQYF	TGCGCCAGCAGCCAAGCCCTACCGCGCTACGAGCAGTACTTC
NA	TRBJ2-1	TRBV11-2	TRBD2	CASSLAYAGGYNEQFF	TGTGCCAGCAGCTTAGCCTACGCGGGGGGCTACAATGAGCAGTTCTTC
few	TRBJ1-1	TRBV6-2/TRBV6-3	TRBD1	CASSKDRTGGISEAFF	TGTGCCAGCAGCAAAGACAGAACAGGGGGCATATCTGAAGCTTTCTTT
many	TRBJ1-6	TRBV7-9	NA	CASSLPEEVGRSYNSPLHF	TGTGCCAGCAGTTTACCGGAGGAGGTGGGGAGATCCTATAATTCACCCCTCCACTTT
NA	TRBJ2-3	TRBV6-5	TRBD1	CASSYLRDRGTDTQYF	TGTGCCAGCAGTTACCTCCGGGACAGGGGGACAGATACGCAGTATTTT
NA	TRBJ1-2	TRBV7-9	NA	CASSLDLGDGDYGYTF	TGTGCCAGCAGCTTAGATCTGGGCGACGGGGACTATGGCTACACCTTC
NA	TRBJ2-3	TRBV19	NA	CASSMTRQSTDTQYF	TGTGCCAGTAGTATGACCCGACAGAGCACAGATACGCAGTATTTT
few	TRBJ1-1	TRBV4-3	NA	CASSLRGTLNTEAFF	TGCGCCAGCAGCCTCCGGGGGACCTTGAACACTGAAGCTTTCTTT
NA	TRBJ1-2	TRBV7-6	NA	CASSLGEADSYGYTF	TGTGCCAGCAGCTTAGGGGAGGCTGATTCGTACGGCTACACCTTC
many	TRBJ1-6	TRBV6-5	NA	CASSYTRHYTHDRLNSPLHF	TGTGCCAGCAGTTACACACGACACTACACCCATGACAGGTTAAATTCACCCCTCCACTTT
NA	TRBJ2-5	TRBV2	TRBD1	CASSALNRGGETQYF	TGTGCCAGCAGTGCCCTAAACAGGGGCGGGGAGACCCAGTACTTC
NA	TRBJ2-6	TRBV6-5	NA	CASSFDGTFLANVLTF	TGTGCCAGCAGTTTCGACGGTACCTTTCTGGCCAACGTCCTGACTTTC